These 30 T cell receptor beta chains came from one sample sequenced in a study of cytomegalovirus exposure and HLA in healthy donors. Researchers ran the PCR with 60 Vbeta and 13 Jbeta primers. Sequencing used immunoSEQ multiplex PCR; TCRdb keeps in-frame clones, though not all of them. The table includes about 110,000 clones, 76% detected once. Sequences were obtained from PBMCs. The receptors derive from a woman between 45 and 65 years old in good health and CMV-seropositive.

The rearrangement uses TRBV7-9 and TRBJ2-5; D perhaps matches TRBD2 (6 bases). The CDR3 is made up of 15 amino acids. The germline V gene encodes CDR1 SEHNR and CDR2 FQNEAQ (reference sequence). V lost 1 base and J 5 bases, leaving 14 bases between the germline ends. CDR3: CASSLVPGVEETQYF. In DNA form, the CDR3 reads TGTGCCAGCAGCTTAGTTCCGGGAGTAGAGGAGACCCAGTACTTC.

The rearrangement uses TRBV5-4 and TRBJ2-3; 10 positions match TRBD1. This CDR3 is 14 amino acids long. J gave up 5 bases and V 4 bases, and 4 bases lay outside the gene matches. CDR1 and CDR2 (germline): SGHNT, YYREEE (reference sequence). The CDR3 nucleotides read TGTGCCAGCAGCCAAGGGACAGGGGAAGATACGCAGTATTTT. Amino acids: CASSQGTGEDTQYF.

For this clone: A junction end diverges from the germline sequence, so it may reflect a read error. The rearrangement uses TRBV7-9 and TRBJ2-2, with D hard to call. The CDR3 contains 16 residues. The germline V gene has CDR1 SEHNR and CDR2 FQNEAQ (reference sequence). The CDR3 DNA is TGTTCCAGCAGCTTAGCCCGGCAGGAGAACACCGGGGAGCTGTTTTTT. This encodes CSSSLARQENTGELFF.

The chain has TRBV5-1 and TRBJ2-3, with D tentatively TRBD2 (6 bases). The CDR3 contains 15 residues. V shed 1 base and J shed 4 bases, with 13 bases lying between them. In germline, CDR1 is SGHRS, CDR2 YFSETQ. CDR3 sequence (DNA): TGCGCCAGCAGCTTGAGTGGCGGCGGGGCAGATACGCAGTATTTT. Its protein product is CASSLSGGGADTQYF.

This clone showed up just a few times. The chain couples TRBV2 to TRBJ1-5; 7 nucleotides match TRBD1. The CDR3 is made up of 15 amino acids. Germline V gene sequence: CDR1 SNHLY, CDR2 FYNNEI. Unmatched junction bases numbered 7, after V lost 5 bases and J lost 3 bases. CDR3 DNA sequence: TGTGCCAGCAGTACTAGACAGGGCTACAATCAGCCCCAGCATTTT. This codes for CASSTRQGYNQPQHF.

This chain joins TRBV6-4 and TRBJ2-1; 8 nucleotides line up with TRBD2. V was clipped by 8 bases and J by 9 bases; unmatched bases: 9. This CDR3 has 13 residues. Per germline, CDR1 MRHNA and CDR2 SNTAGT. The CDR3 region is CASARRSGSEQFF. CDR3 nucleotide sequence: TGTGCCAGCGCGCGCCGGAGCGGGAGTGAGCAGTTCTTC.

This clone was detected only a few times. The chain couples TRBV21-1 to TRBJ1-4; the table gives TRBD1 as D, unverified against the DNA. TRBV21-1 is assigned pseudogene status. The CDR3 loop spans 17 amino acids. CDR3 amino acids: CASSKVAGLATNEKLFF. In DNA form, the CDR3 reads TGTGCCAGCAGCAAAGTCGCAGGGCTGGCAACTAATGAAAAACTGTTTTTT.

The sample holds a few counts of this clone. J is TRBJ2-7 and V is TRBV18; 7 bases match TRBD2. Germline V gene lookup returns CDR1 KGHSH and CDR2 LQKENI. The length of the CDR3 is 14 residues. V lost 5 bases, J lost 1 base, and 5 bases stayed unmatched. CDR3 region: CASSTGLVSYEQYF. In nucleotides, the CDR3 is TGTGCCAGCTCAACAGGACTAGTGTCCTACGAGCAGTACTTC.

The V gene is TRBV27, the J gene TRBJ2-7; 10 bases match TRBD1. From germline, CDR1 is MNHEY and CDR2 SMNVEV (reference sequence). This CDR3 comprises 16 residues. V was pared by 6 bases and J by 6 bases, with 14 bases of the junction left unmatched. CDR3 in amino acids: CASSLETGTGVFEQYF. The CDR3 DNA sequence: TGTGCCAGCAGCCTCGAAACCGGGACAGGGGTATTCGAGCAGTACTTC.

The genes are TRBV9 and TRBJ2-7; 9 nucleotides align to TRBD2. The V segment lost 2 bases and the J segment 5 bases; nucleotides outside the gene matches: 8. Germline V gene lookup returns CDR1 SGDLS and CDR2 YYNGEE. The CDR3 is made up of 15 amino acids. The CDR3: CASSVQAGGINEQYF. DNA for the CDR3: TGTGCCAGCAGCGTCCAAGCGGGGGGTATCAACGAGCAGTACTTC.

V usage is TRBV18 and J usage is TRBJ2-7, with 10 bases that match TRBD1. The trim removed 3 bases at V and 2 bases at J, leaving 4 bases unmatched. Germline lookup yields CDR1 KGHSH and CDR2 LQKENI. The length of the CDR3 is 15 residues. CDR3 in DNA: TGTGCCAGCTCACCCACCGGGACAGGGGCCTACGAGCAGTACTTC. Translating it yields CASSPTGTGAYEQYF.

The chain uses TRBV19 and TRBJ1-4, with D perhaps TRBD1 (5 bases). The length of the CDR3 is 18 residues. From germline, CDR1 is LNHDA and CDR2 SQIVND (reference sequence). Trimming stripped 3 bases from V and 4 bases from J, with 21 bases between. Here the CDR3 DNA reads TGTGCCAGTAGTATTCCCCTCCTTCGCGGGGGGGTTAATGAAAAACTGTTTTTT. It yields the protein CASSIPLLRGGVNEKLFF. Complete variable domain (other parts from reference TRBV19 and TRBJ1-4): DGGITQSPKYLFRKEGQNVTLSCEQNLNHDAMYWYRQDPGQGLRLIYYSQIVNDFQKGDIAEGYSVSREKKESFPLTVTSAQKNPTAFYLCASSIPLLRGGVNEKLFFGSGTQLSVL.

The V and J genes are TRBV9 and TRBJ1-2; possibly TRBD1 for D (6 bases). Deletions cut 4 bases from V and 6 bases from J, with 13 bases between. In germline, CDR1 is SGDLS, CDR2 YYNGEE. The CDR3 has 13 residues. The CDR3: CASSRRGADGYTF. The CDR3 DNA sequence: TGTGCCAGCAGCCGGCGGGGGGCCGATGGCTACACCTTC.

This chain's CDR3 is CASSHPRTSGGYEQYF. In DNA form, the CDR3 reads TGCGCCAGCAGCCACCCCCGGACTAGCGGGGGCTACGAGCAGTACTTC. The V gene is TRBV4-1, the J gene TRBJ2-7, with TRBD2 identical over 13 bases. The V gene's germline CDR1 is MGHRA and CDR2 YSYEKL. V was pared by 3 bases and J by 3 bases, with 5 bases of the junction left unmatched. CDR3 length equals 16 residues.

The genes are TRBV7-3 and TRBJ2-7; D perhaps matches TRBD1 (6 bases). Trimming removed 5 bases at V and 7 bases at J, with 24 bases between. The CDR3 is 16 residues long. In germline, CDR1 is SGHTA, CDR2 FQGTGA. The CDR3 DNA is TGTGCCAGCAGCCCTATCGGGACACCACGACGGTGGGAGCAGTACTTC. Its protein product is CASSPIGTPRRWEQYF.

The genes are TRBV11-2 and TRBJ2-7; D not resolved. Germline CDR1 and CDR2: SGHAT and FQNNGV. Trimming took 1 base from V and 0 from J, leaving 10 bases between them. The CDR3 contains 15 residues. DNA of the CDR3: TGTGCCAGCAGCTTAGTGGCAGTTCGCTCCTACGAGCAGTACTTC. This sequence encodes CASSLVAVRSYEQYF.

This chain joins TRBV7-9 and TRBJ2-1, with 9 bases fitting TRBD2. Trimming removed 4 bases from V and 4 bases from J; junction bases left unmatched: 5. CDR1 is SEHNR, CDR2 FQNEAQ, per germline (reference sequence). The CDR3 runs 15 residues. For the CDR3, the DNA is TGTGCCAGCAGCTATCGGCTAGCGGGGTACAATGAGCAGTTCTTC. This encodes CASSYRLAGYNEQFF.

CDR3 amino acids: CASSSGSSYNEQFF. For the CDR3, the DNA is TGTGCCAGCAGTAGCGGTAGCTCCTACAATGAGCAGTTCTTC. The V call is TRBV6-5, the J call TRBJ2-1; possibly TRBD2 for D (5 bases). CDR1 and CDR2 from the germline V gene are MNHEY and SVGAGI. The V gene lost 5 bases and the J gene lost 0 bases, with 8 bases spanning the gap. There are 14 residues in the CDR3.

The J gene is TRBJ2-5, the V gene TRBV10-1; 9 bases are shared with TRBD2. The V gene end was trimmed by 5 bases and the J gene end by 1 base; junction bases not matched to a gene: 5. The germline CDR1 and CDR2 sequences are WNHNN and SYGVQD (reference sequence). CDR3 length: 15 residues. CDR3: CASSLSGSSQETQYF. The CDR3 coding sequence is TGCGCCAGCAGTCTTAGCGGGAGCAGCCAAGAGACCCAGTACTTC.

This chain uses TRBV10-3 with TRBJ2-1; weak D call: TRBD2 (6 bases). The V end lost 6 bases, the J end lost 5 bases, and 11 bases lay between the germline ends. CDR1 is ENHRY and CDR2 is SYGVKD in the germline V gene. This CDR3 is built from 13 residues. CDR3 region: CAIRIAADNEQFF. The CDR3, as DNA: TGTGCCATCAGAATAGCGGCCGACAATGAGCAGTTCTTC.

The chain combines TRBV4-1 with TRBJ2-7, with TRBD1 matching over 9 bases. The CDR3 consists of 16 residues. With 3 bases clipped from V and 6 bases from J, the junction kept 12 bases outside the gene matches. Germline lookup yields CDR1 MGHRA and CDR2 YSYEKL. CDR3 DNA sequence: TGCGCCAGCAGCCACTTGCTGGGGACAGGGAGTGGCGAGCAGTACTTC. It translates to CASSHLLGTGSGEQYF.

To note about this clone: A junction boundary mismatches the germline segment, possibly from a read error. J is TRBJ2-3 and V is TRBV7-9; 7 nucleotides agree with TRBD2. From germline, CDR1 is SEHNR and CDR2 FQNEAQ (reference sequence). This CDR3 has 15 amino acids. The CDR3 here is CSSSLGTSGTDTQYF. CDR3 sequence (DNA): TGTTCCAGCAGCTTGGGAACTAGCGGCACAGATACGCAGTATTTT.

V gene TRBV7-2 combines with J gene TRBJ2-7; 8 bases line up with TRBD1. The CDR3 extends over 15 amino acids. Per the germline V gene, CDR1 is SGHTA and CDR2 is FQGNSA. The junction had 7 bases not matched to a gene; V was cut back by 4 bases and J by 2 bases. The CDR3 DNA is TGTGCCAGCAGCTGGGGCGGGACAGGACCCTACGAGCAGTACTTC. Its translation: CASSWGGTGPYEQYF.

There are a few counts of this clone. The chain recombines TRBV7-8 with TRBJ2-3; D might be TRBD2 (6 bases). Germline V gives CDR1 SGHVS, CDR2 FQNEAQ. V dropped 5 bases and J dropped 2 bases, with 14 bases sitting between them. The CDR3 has 15 amino acids. The CDR3 nucleotides read TGTGCCAGCAGCCCTTACTCGGGGGACACAGATACGCAGTATTTT. Amino acids: CASSPYSGDTDTQYF.

CDR3 in DNA: TGTGCCAGCCACCCCCGGGACAGGGCGATCGGGGAGCTGTTTTTT. Translation: CASHPRDRAIGELFF. The gene calls are TRBV27 and TRBJ2-2; 9 nucleotides align to TRBD1. Losses at the gene ends were 8 bases for V and 7 bases for J; bases not matched to a gene: 11. CDR3 size: 15 residues. Per the germline V gene, CDR1 is MNHEY and CDR2 is SMNVEV (reference sequence).

The J gene is TRBJ2-5, the V gene TRBV19, with TRBD1 as a possible D gene (6 bases). The DNA end favors TRBJ2-7, so the J call may be wrong. CDR1 is LNHDA and CDR2 is SQIVND in the germline V gene (reference sequence). CDR3 length: 14 residues. CDR3 sequence: CASSIGTAQYEQYF. In nucleotides, the CDR3 is TGTGCCAGTAGTATAGGGACAGCCCAGTACGAGCAGTACTTC.

The rearrangement links TRBV11-3 to TRBJ2-5; 7 bases agree with TRBD1. The germline CDR1 and CDR2 sequences are SGHNT and YENEEA. The CDR3 loop spans 13 amino acids. V lost 5 bases to trimming and J lost 3 bases; unmatched junction nucleotides: 3. CDR3 protein: CASSLGTEETQYF. The CDR3 coding sequence is TGTGCCAGCAGCCTCGGGACAGAAGAGACCCAGTACTTC.

The rearrangement links TRBV6-6 to TRBJ2-7; TRBD1 matches at 9 bases. The J segment lost 3 bases and the V segment lost 6 bases, leaving 3 bases of the junction unmatched. The germline CDR1 and CDR2 sequences are MNHNY and SVGAGI (reference sequence). The CDR3 consists of 13 residues. The CDR3 region has the DNA TGTGCCAGCAGACGGGACAGGGACTACGAGCAGTACTTC. As protein: CASRRDRDYEQYF.

The rearrangement uses TRBV14 and TRBJ1-2; TRBD1 might be the D (6 bases). V was cut by 1 base and J by 4 bases, with 16 bases left in between. This CDR3 is 16 amino acids long. The germline V gene has CDR1 SGHDN and CDR2 FVKESK. This CDR3 is CASSQGPVGGAYGYTF. In DNA form, the CDR3 reads TGTGCCAGCAGCCAAGGCCCTGTAGGGGGGGCCTATGGCTACACCTTC.

This chain connects TRBV6-6 to TRBJ2-1; possibly TRBD2 for D (5 bases). The CDR3 is made up of 11 amino acids. Trimming took off 6 bases at V and 7 bases at J, with 7 bases between the two ends. Germline V gene lookup returns CDR1 MNHNY and CDR2 SVGAGI (reference sequence). CDR3 coding DNA: TGTGCCAGCAGCCGGGGTAATGAGCAGTTCTTC. Amino acid sequence: CASSRGNEQFF.